The 15 T cell receptor beta chains presented below share a single source sample, sequenced in a study of Graves' ophthalmopathy and Graves' hyperthyroidism. Amplification targeted the TCR beta CDR3 regions, with RNA transcripts as the source material. In the first round, RT-PCR was carried out with HTBI primers, and a multiplex PCR formed the second round. TCRdb called the multiplex PCR reads again in MiXCR, with one record for every CDR3 protein. Among a few hundred thousand distinct CDR3 sequences listed, around 20% were seen once. The sequenced sample consisted of peripheral blood. Receptors were obtained from a woman younger than 30 with stable Graves' hyperthyroidism.

This clonotype was seen ten or more times. The CDR3 DNA reads as TGTGCCAGCAGCTTGGTCACTAGGACCCAGTACTTC. Translation gives CASSLVTRTQYF. The V and J genes are TRBV28 and TRBJ2-5, with D perhaps TRBD2 (5 bases). V was pared by 6 bases and J by 7 bases, with 12 bases between. The germline V gene has CDR1 MDHEN and CDR2 SYDVKM. The CDR3 runs 12 residues.

This sequence joins TRBV6-1 and TRBJ1-1; the D gene is possibly TRBD1 (6 bases). This CDR3 spans 13 amino acids. The germline V gene has CDR1 MNHNS and CDR2 SASEGT. V was shortened by 11 bases and J by 6 bases, with 19 bases between the two germline ends. The CDR3 sequence: CAGRGTQGSEAFF. CDR3 DNA sequence: TGTGCCGGAAGGGGGACACAAGGTTCTGAAGCTTTCTTT.

At least ten counts were recorded for this clonotype. This chain connects TRBV28 to TRBJ2-7; a possible D gene is TRBD1 (6 bases). Germline V gene data show CDR1 as MDHEN and CDR2 as SYDVKM. The CDR3 is made up of 14 amino acids. The V and J ends lost 2 bases and 3 bases respectively, with 11 bases between them. In DNA, the CDR3 is TGTGCCAGCAGTTTACCGGACAGTCTCTACGAGCAGTACTTC. Residues: CASSLPDSLYEQYF.

In this sample, this clonotype turned up many times. V and J are TRBV28 and TRBJ2-5, with a weak D call TRBD2 (6 bases). V was shortened by 4 bases and J by 1 base, with 16 bases between the two germline ends. The CDR3 consists of 16 residues. In germline, CDR1 is MDHEN, CDR2 SYDVKM. CDR3 bases: TGTGCCAGCAGTTGGGGCGGGGAACCTCTCCAAGAGACCCAGTACTTC. Encoded protein: CASSWGGEPLQETQYF. The complete variable domain, with remaining parts taken from reference TRBV28 and TRBJ2-5, reads DVKVTQSSRYLVKRTGEKVFLECVQDMDHENMFWYRQDPGLGLRLIYFSYDVKMKEKGDIPEGYSVSREKKERFSLILESASTNQTSMYLCASSWGGEPLQETQYFGPGTRLLVL.

The V and J genes are TRBV11-2 and TRBJ2-1, with 8 positions matching TRBD2. Trimming removed 5 bases from V and 3 bases from J; junction bases left unmatched: 9. The CDR3 is made up of 16 amino acids. Germline CDR1 reads SGHAT; CDR2 reads FQNNGV. CDR3: CASSRVSGRNYNEQFF. The CDR3 DNA reads as TGTGCCAGCAGCCGGGTGAGCGGGAGAAACTACAATGAGCAGTTCTTC.

This clonotype has a handful of counts. The chain employs TRBV5-1 and TRBJ2-2, with D perhaps TRBD2 (6 bases). Germline CDR1 reads SGHRS; CDR2 reads YFSETQ. This CDR3 has 16 residues. The ends were cut back, 0 bases at V and 2 bases at J, with 11 bases in the middle. CDR3 in DNA: TGCGCCAGCAGCTTGGCGCGGGAAAGAAACACCGGGGAGCTGTTTTTT. It is translated as CASSLARERNTGELFF.

This clonotype was seen more than once but under ten times. CDR3 loop: CASGMAGGQISYEQYF. The CDR3 coding sequence is TGTGCCAGCGGCATGGCGGGAGGCCAAATATCCTACGAGCAGTACTTC. The V gene is TRBV5-6, the J gene TRBJ2-7, with TRBD2 matching over 8 bases. Germline-derived CDR1 and CDR2 are SGHDT and YYEEEE. V dropped 7 bases and J dropped 1; count of bases not matched to a gene: 13. CDR3 length equals 16 residues.

This clonotype came up a few times. A junction boundary mismatches the germline segment, possibly from a read error. The V and J genes are TRBV11-2 and TRBJ2-5; D gene uncertain. This CDR3 has 13 residues. Germline V gene data show CDR1 as SGHAT and CDR2 as FQNNGV. The CDR3 is CASTPWYQDTQYF. In DNA, the CDR3 is TGTGCCAGCACCCCATGGTACCAAGATACCCAGTACTTC.

This clonotype occurred many times. The V gene is TRBV20-1, the J gene TRBJ1-5; D is possibly TRBD1 (5 bases). This CDR3 contains 13 residues. The V gene lost 4 bases and the J gene lost 2 bases, with 9 bases spanning the gap. CDR1 is DFQATT and CDR2 is SNEGSKA in the germline V gene (reference sequence). In DNA form, the CDR3 reads TGCAGTGCTAACCCGGGGGGCAATCAGCCCCAGCATTTT. It is translated as CSANPGGNQPQHF.

The table lists this clonotype with many counts. This chain uses TRBV10-3 with TRBJ1-2; tentative D call: TRBD1 (5 bases). The germline CDR1 and CDR2 sequences are ENHRY and SYGVKD. V lost 10 bases to trimming and J lost 6 bases, with 21 bases between them. The CDR3 loop spans 14 amino acids. The CDR3 loop is CATASEGREDGYTF. The CDR3 nucleotides read TGTGCCACCGCTTCCGAGGGCAGGGAGGATGGCTACACCTTC.

The DNA of the CDR3 is TGCAGCGTTGAATTAACGGACGGGGGCTACGAGCAGTACTTC. The encoded protein is CSVELTDGGYEQYF. The gene calls are TRBV29-1 and TRBJ2-7; D possibly corresponds to TRBD2 (6 bases). Germline V CDR1 and CDR2: SQVTM, ANQGSEA. The length of the CDR3 is 14 residues. V was cut by 2 bases and J by 3 bases, with 14 bases left in between.

V and J are TRBV6-5 and TRBJ1-2; D not certain. Germline V gene data show CDR1 as MNHEY and CDR2 as SVGAGI. V lost 4 bases and J lost 5, with 11 bases in between. This CDR3 region has 13 residues. The CDR3 protein is CASSCTTAYGYTF. CDR3 bases: TGTGCCAGCAGTTGCACAACAGCTTATGGCTACACCTTC.

This clonotype has at least ten counts. The chain carries TRBV6-5 and TRBJ2-7; D possibly corresponds to TRBD2 (7 bases). Germline V CDR1 and CDR2: MNHEY, SVGAGI. V was clipped by 10 bases and J by 6 bases, with 16 bases between them. CDR3 length: 12 residues. In DNA form, the CDR3 reads TGTGCCACCTCCCGGGGGGCTGCCGAGCAGTACTTC. It codes for CATSRGAAEQYF.

The J gene is TRBJ1-1, the V gene TRBV28, with D possibly being TRBD1 (6 bases). The CDR3 runs to 15 residues. Per the germline V gene, CDR1 is MDHEN and CDR2 is SYDVKM. V was clipped by 6 bases and J by 6 bases, with 20 bases between them. For the CDR3, the DNA is TGTGCCAGCAGCATGGCACAGGGAAAAGGTTCTGAAGCTTTCTTT. It translates to CASSMAQGKGSEAFF.

The V call is TRBV5-1, the J call TRBJ2-7; D is perhaps TRBD1 or TRBD2 (5 bases each). This CDR3 has 15 residues. V lost 2 bases, J lost 2 bases, and 14 bases lay in between. CDR1 and CDR2 (germline): SGHRS, YFSETQ. CDR3 DNA sequence: TGCGCCAGCAGCTTTACGGGGCAGGCCCCCTACGAGCAGTACTTC. Translating it yields CASSFTGQAPYEQYF.